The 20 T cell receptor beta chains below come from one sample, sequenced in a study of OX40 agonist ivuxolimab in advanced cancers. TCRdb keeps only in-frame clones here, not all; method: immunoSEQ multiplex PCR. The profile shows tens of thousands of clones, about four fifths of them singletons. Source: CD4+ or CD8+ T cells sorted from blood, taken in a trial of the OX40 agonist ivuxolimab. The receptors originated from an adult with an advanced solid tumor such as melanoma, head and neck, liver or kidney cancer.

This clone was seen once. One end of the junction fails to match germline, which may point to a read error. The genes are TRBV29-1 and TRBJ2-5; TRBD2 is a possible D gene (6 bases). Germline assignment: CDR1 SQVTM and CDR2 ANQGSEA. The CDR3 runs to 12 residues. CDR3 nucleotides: TGCAGTGCGTTCGGGGGAGGAGAGGCCCAGTACTTC. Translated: CSAFGGGEAQYF.

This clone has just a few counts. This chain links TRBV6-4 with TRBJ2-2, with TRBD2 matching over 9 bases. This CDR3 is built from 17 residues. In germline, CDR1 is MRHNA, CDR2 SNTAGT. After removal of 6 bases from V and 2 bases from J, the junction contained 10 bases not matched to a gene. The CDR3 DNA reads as TGTGCCAGCAGAGAGGGGGCAGCGGGAGGCAACACCGGGGAGCTGTTTTTT. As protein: CASREGAAGGNTGELFF.

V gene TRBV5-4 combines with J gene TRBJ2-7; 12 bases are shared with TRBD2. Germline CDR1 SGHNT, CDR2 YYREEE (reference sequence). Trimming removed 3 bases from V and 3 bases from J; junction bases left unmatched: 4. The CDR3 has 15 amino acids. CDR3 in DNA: TGTGCCAGCAGCTCCGGACTAGCGGGGAGCTACGAGCAGTACTTC. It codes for CASSSGLAGSYEQYF.

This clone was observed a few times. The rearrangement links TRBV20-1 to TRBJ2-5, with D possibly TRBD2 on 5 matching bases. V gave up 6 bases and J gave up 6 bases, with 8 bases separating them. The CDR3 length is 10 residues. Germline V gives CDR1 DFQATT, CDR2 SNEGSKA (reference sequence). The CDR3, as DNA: TGCAGTGCGCGGGTTCAGACCCAGTACTTC. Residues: CSARVQTQYF.

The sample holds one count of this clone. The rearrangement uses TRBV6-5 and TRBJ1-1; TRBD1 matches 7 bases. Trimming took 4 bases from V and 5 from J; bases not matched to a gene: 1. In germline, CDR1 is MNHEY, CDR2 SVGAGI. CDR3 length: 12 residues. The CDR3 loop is CASSFRGTEAFF. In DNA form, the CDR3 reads TGTGCCAGCAGTTTCAGGGGGACTGAAGCTTTCTTT.

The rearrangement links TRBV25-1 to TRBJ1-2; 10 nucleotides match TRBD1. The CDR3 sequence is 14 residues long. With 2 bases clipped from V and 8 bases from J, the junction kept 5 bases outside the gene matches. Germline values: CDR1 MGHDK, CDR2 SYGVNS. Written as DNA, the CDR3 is TGTGCCAGCAGTGAAGCGGGACAGGGGTTCGGCTACACCTTC. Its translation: CASSEAGQGFGYTF.

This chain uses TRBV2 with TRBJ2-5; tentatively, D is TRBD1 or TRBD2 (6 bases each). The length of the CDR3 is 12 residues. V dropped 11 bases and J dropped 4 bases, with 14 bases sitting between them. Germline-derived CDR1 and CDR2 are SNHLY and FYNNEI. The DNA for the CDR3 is TGTGCCGGTCGTGGAGGGGGAGAGACCCAGTACTTC. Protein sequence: CAGRGGGETQYF.

The chain's CDR3 is CASSYPGAEAFF. The CDR3 nucleotides read TGTGCCAGCAGTTACCCCGGTGCTGAAGCTTTCTTT. The chain couples TRBV6-6 to TRBJ1-1; no clear D. The CDR3 spans 12 residues. The ends were cut back, 2 bases at V and 6 bases at J, with 7 bases in the middle. Germline CDR1 MNHNY, CDR2 SVGAGI (reference sequence).

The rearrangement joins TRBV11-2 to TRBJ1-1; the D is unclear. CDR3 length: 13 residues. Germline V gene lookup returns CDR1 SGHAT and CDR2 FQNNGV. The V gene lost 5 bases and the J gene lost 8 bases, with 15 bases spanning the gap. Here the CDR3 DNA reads TGTGCCAGCAGCCCTCTTAGTATTGGGGAAGCTTTCTTT. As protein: CASSPLSIGEAFF.

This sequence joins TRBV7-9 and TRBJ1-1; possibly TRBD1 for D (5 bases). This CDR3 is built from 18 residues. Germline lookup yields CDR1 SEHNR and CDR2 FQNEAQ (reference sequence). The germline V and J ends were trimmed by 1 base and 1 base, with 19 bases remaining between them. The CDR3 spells CASSLGFGAGRSNTEAFF. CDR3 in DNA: TGTGCCAGCAGCTTAGGGTTCGGGGCTGGAAGGTCGAACACTGAAGCTTTCTTT.

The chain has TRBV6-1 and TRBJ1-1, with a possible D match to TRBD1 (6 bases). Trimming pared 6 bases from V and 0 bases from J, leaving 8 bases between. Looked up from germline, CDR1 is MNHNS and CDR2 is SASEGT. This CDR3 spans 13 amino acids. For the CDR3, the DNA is TGTGCCAGCAGAGCAGGGGTGAACACTGAAGCTTTCTTT. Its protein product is CASRAGVNTEAFF.

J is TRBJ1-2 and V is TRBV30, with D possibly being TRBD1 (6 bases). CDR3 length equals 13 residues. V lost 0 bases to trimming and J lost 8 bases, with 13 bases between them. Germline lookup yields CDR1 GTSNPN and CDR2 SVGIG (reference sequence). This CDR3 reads CAWSVTGRGGYTF. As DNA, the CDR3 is TGTGCCTGGAGTGTAACAGGGCGAGGCGGCTACACCTTC.

CDR3 DNA: TGCGCCAGCAGCTCCCGGACAGGACGCACAGATACGCAGTATTTT. Encoded protein: CASSSRTGRTDTQYF. This chain joins TRBV5-1 and TRBJ2-3; 7 bases are a match to TRBD1. From germline, CDR1 is SGHRS and CDR2 YFSETQ. The CDR3 runs 15 residues. Losses at the gene ends were 3 bases for V and 1 base for J; bases not matched to a gene: 5.

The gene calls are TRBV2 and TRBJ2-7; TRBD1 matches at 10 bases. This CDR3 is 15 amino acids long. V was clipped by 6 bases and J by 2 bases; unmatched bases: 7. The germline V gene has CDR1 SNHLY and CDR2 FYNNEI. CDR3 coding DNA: TGTGCCAGCAGATCCCGGGACAGGGGCACCTACGAGCAGTACTTC. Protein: CASRSRDRGTYEQYF. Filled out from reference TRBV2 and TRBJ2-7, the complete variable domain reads EPEVTQTPSHQVTQMGQEVILRCVPISNHLYFYWYRQILGQKVEFLVSFYNNEISEKSEIFDDQFSVERPDGSNFTLKIRSTKLEDSAMYFCASRSRDRGTYEQYFGPGTRLTVT.

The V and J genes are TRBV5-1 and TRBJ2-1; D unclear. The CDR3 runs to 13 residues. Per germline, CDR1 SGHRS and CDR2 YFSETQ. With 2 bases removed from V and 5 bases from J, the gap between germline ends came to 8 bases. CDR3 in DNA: TGCGCCAGCAGCTTAGCCCCGAACAATGAGCAGTTCTTC. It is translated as CASSLAPNNEQFF.

The DNA of the CDR3 is TGTGCCAGCAGCGTGGGGTACAGCGAAGCTTTCTTT. Its translation is CASSVGYSEAFF. The chain employs TRBV9 and TRBJ1-1; the D is unclear. Germline V gene data show CDR1 as SGDLS and CDR2 as YYNGEE. Trimming took off 2 bases at V and 8 bases at J, with 10 bases between the two ends. This CDR3 is built from 12 residues.

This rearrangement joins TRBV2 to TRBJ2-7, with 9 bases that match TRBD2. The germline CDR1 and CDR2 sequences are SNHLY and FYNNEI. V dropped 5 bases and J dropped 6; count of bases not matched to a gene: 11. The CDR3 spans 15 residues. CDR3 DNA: TGTGCCAGCAGTCCTACGACTAGCGGCTCGGGCGAGCAGTACTTC. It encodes CASSPTTSGSGEQYF.

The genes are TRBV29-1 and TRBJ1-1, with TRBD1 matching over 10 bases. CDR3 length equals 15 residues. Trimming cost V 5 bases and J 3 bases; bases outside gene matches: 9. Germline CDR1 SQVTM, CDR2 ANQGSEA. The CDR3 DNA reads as TGCAGCGTTTTCGGGACAGGGGTGAGGTACACTGAAGCTTTCTTT. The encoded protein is CSVFGTGVRYTEAFF.

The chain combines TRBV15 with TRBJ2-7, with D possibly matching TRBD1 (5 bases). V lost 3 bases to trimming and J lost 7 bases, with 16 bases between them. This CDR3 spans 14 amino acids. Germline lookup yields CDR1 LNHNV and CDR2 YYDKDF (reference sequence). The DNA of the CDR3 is TGTGCCACCAGCAGGCCCGACAGCGTTGGGGAGCAGTACTTC. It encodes CATSRPDSVGEQYF.

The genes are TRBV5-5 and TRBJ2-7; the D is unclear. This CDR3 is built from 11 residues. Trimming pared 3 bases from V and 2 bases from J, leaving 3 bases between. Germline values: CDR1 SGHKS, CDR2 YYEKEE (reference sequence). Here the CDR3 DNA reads TGTGCCAGCAGCTATACCTACGAGCAGTACTTC. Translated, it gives CASSYTYEQYF.